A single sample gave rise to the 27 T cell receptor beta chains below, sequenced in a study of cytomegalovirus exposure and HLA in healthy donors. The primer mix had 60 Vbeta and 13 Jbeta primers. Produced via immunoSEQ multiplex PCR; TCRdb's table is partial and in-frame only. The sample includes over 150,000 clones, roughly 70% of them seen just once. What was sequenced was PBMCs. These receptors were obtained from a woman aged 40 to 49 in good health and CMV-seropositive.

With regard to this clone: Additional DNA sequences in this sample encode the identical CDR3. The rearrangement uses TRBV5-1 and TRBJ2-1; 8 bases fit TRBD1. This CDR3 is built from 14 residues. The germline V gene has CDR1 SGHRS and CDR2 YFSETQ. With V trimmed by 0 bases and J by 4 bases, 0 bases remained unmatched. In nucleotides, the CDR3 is TGCGCCAGCAGCTTGGGGACAGGGTACAATGAGCAGTTCTTC. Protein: CASSLGTGYNEQFF.

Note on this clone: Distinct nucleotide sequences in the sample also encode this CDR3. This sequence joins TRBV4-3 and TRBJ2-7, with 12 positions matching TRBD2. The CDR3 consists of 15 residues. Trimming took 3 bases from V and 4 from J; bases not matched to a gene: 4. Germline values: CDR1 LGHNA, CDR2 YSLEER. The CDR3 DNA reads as TGCGCCAGCAGCCATGGACTAGCGGGATCATACGAGCAGTACTTC. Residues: CASSHGLAGSYEQYF.

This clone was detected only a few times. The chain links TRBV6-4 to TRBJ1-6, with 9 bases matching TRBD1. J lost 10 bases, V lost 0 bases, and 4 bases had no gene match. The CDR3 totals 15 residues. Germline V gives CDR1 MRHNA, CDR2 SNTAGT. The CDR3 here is CASSDSGQGWSPLHF. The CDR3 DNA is TGTGCCAGCAGTGACTCGGGACAGGGTTGGTCACCCCTCCACTTT.

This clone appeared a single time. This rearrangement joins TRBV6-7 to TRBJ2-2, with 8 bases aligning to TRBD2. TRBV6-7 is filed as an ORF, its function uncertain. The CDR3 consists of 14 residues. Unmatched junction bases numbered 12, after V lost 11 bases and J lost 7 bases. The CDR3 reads CAGLTSGSSGELFF. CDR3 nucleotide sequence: TGTGCCGGACTAACTAGCGGATCCAGCGGGGAGCTGTTTTTT.

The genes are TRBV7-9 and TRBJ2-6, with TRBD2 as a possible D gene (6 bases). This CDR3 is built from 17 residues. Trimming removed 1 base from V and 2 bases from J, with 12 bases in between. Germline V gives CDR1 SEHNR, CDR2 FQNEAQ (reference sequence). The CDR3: CASSLGIGGAGANVLTF. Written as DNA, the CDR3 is TGTGCCAGCAGCTTAGGGATCGGGGGAGCTGGGGCCAACGTCCTGACTTTC.

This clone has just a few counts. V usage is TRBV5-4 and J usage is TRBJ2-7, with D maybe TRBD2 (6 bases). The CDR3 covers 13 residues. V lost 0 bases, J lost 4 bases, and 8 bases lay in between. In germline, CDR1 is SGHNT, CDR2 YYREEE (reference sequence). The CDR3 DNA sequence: TGTGCCAGCAGCTTGGGGGCGGGGTACGAGCAGTACTTC. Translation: CASSLGAGYEQYF.

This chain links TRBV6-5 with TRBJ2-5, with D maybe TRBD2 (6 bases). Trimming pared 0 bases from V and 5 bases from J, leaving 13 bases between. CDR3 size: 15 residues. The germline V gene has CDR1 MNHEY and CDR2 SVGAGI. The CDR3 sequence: CASSYSNGGRETQYF. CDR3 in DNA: TGTGCCAGCAGTTACTCGAACGGGGGTAGGGAGACCCAGTACTTC.

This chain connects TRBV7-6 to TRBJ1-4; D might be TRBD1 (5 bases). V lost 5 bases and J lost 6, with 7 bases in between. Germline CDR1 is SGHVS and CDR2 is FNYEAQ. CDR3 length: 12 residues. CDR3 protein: CASSEGDEKLFF. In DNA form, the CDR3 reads TGTGCCAGCAGCGAAGGGGATGAAAAACTGTTTTTT.

CDR3 sequence (DNA): TGTGCCAGCTCACCCGGGACTGCCCAAGAGACCCAGTACTTC. Residues: CASSPGTAQETQYF. J is TRBJ2-5 and V is TRBV18, with D possibly being TRBD2 (6 bases). CDR1 KGHSH and CDR2 LQKENI come from the germline V gene. The CDR3 spans 14 residues. Trimming shortened V by 3 bases and J by 1 base, and 9 bases separated the two germline ends.

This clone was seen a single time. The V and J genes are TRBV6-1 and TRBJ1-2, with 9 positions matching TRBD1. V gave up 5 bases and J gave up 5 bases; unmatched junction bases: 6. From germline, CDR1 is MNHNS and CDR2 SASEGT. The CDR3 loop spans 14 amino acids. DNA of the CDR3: TGTGCCAGCAGTCGGGACAGGGAAAGTTATGGCTACACCTTC. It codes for CASSRDRESYGYTF.

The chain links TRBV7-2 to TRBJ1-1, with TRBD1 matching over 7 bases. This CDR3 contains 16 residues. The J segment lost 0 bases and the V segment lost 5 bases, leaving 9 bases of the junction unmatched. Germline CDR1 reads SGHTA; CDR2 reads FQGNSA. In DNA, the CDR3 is TGTGCCAGCAGCCCGCGAAGGACAGGAGTGAACACTGAAGCTTTCTTT. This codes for CASSPRRTGVNTEAFF.

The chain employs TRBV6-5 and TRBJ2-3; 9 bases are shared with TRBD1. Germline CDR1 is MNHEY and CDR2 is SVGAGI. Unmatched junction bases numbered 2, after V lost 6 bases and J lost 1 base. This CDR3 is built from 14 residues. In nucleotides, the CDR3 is TGTGCCAGCAGCCGGACAGGGGGCACAGATACGCAGTATTTT. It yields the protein CASSRTGGTDTQYF.

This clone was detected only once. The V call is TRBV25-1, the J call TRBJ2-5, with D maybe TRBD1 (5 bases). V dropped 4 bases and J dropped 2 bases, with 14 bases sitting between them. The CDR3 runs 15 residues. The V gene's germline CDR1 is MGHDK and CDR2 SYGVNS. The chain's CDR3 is CASSGVDSPQETQYF. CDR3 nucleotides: TGTGCCAGCAGTGGAGTTGACAGTCCTCAAGAGACCCAGTACTTC.

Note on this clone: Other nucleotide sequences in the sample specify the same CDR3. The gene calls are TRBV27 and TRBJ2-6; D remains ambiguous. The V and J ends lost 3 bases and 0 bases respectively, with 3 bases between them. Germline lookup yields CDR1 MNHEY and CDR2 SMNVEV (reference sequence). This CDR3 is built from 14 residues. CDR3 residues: CASSFHSGANVLTF. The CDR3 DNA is TGTGCCAGCAGTTTTCACTCTGGGGCCAACGTCCTGACTTTC.

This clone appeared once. The CDR3 is CASSLVAGGRARGEQYF. CDR3 in DNA: TGTGCCAGCAGCTTAGTCGCTGGCGGGAGGGCCAGGGGGGAGCAGTACTTC. This chain joins TRBV7-2 and TRBJ2-5; 9 nucleotides match TRBD2. V trimming: 1 base; J trimming: 11 bases; junction bases outside the gene matches: 17. From germline, CDR1 is SGHTA and CDR2 FQGNSA. This CDR3 region has 17 residues.

The DNA of the CDR3 is TGTGCCAGCAACCGGGACAGGGTGAATGAGCAGTTCTTC. Amino acid sequence: CASNRDRVNEQFF. This chain joins TRBV6-1 and TRBJ2-1, with TRBD1 identical over 9 bases. The ends lost 7 bases at V and 7 bases at J; junction bases unmatched: 5. The CDR3 sequence is 13 residues long. Germline V gene lookup returns CDR1 MNHNS and CDR2 SASEGT.

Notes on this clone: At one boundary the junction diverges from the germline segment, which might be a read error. CDR3 sequence reads: CASRGEGYPF. The CDR3 DNA is TGTGCCAGCAGAGGGGAAGGCTACCCCTTC. The chain is built from TRBV2 and TRBJ1-2, with a weak D call TRBD1 (5 bases). Germline lookup yields CDR1 SNHLY and CDR2 FYNNEI. The CDR3 length is 10 residues. The full variable domain, completed using reference TRBV2 and TRBJ1-2, is EPEVTQTPSHQVTQMGQEVILRCVPISNHLYFYWYRQILGQKVEFLVSFYNNEISEKSEIFDDQFSVERPDGSNFTLKIRSTKLEDSAMYFCASRGEGYPFGSGTRLTVV.

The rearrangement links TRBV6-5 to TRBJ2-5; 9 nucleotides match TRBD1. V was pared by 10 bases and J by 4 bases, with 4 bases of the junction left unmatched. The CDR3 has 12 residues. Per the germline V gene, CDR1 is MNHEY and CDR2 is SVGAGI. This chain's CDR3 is CATKQGAETQYF. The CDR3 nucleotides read TGTGCCACCAAACAGGGGGCAGAGACCCAGTACTTC.

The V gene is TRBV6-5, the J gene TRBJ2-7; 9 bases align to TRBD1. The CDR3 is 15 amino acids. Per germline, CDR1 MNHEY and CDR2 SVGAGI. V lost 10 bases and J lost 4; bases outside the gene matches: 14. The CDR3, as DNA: TGTGCCATCTCTGCCCCCGGGACAGGGATTTACGAGCAGTACTTC. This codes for CAISAPGTGIYEQYF.

CDR3 nucleotide sequence: TGTGCCAGCAGTGAATACCCCCCCAACAATGAGCAGTTCTTC. Translated: CASSEYPPNNEQFF. The J gene is TRBJ2-1, the V gene TRBV25-1; D not certain. This CDR3 is built from 14 residues. Germline V lookup: CDR1 MGHDK, CDR2 SYGVNS. Trimming removed 0 bases from V and 5 bases from J, with 8 bases in between.

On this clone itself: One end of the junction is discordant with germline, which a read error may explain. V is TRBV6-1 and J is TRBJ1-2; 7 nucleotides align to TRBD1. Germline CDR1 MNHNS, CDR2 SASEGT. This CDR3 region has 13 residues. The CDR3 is CASRDREYGGYPF. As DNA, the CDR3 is TGTGCCAGCAGAGACAGGGAATATGGTGGCTACCCCTTC.

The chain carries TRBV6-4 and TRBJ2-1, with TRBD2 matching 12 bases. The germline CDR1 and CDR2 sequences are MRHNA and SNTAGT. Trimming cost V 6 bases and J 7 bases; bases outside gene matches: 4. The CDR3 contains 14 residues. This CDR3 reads CASSYTSGRNEQFF. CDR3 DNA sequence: TGTGCCAGCAGCTACACTAGCGGGAGGAATGAGCAGTTCTTC.

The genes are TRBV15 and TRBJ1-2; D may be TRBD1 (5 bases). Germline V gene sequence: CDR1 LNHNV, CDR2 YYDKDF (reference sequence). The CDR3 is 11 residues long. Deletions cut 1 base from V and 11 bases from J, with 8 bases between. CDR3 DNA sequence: TGTGCCACCAGCAGAGTGACAGAATACACCTTC. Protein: CATSRVTEYTF.

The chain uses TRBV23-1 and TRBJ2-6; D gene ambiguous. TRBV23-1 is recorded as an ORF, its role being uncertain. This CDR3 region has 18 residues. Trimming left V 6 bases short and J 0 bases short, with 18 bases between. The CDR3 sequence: CASRLSTRNISGANVLTF. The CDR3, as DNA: TGCGCCAGCAGGCTGAGTACCAGGAATATCTCTGGGGCCAACGTCCTGACTTTC.

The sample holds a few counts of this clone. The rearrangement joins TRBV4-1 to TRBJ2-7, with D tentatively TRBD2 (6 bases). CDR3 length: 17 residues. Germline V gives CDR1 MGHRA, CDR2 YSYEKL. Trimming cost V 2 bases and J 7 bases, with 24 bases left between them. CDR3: CASSQNAGGALSGEQYF. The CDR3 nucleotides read TGCGCCAGCAGCCAAAACGCCGGGGGAGCCCTTTCAGGGGAGCAGTACTTC.

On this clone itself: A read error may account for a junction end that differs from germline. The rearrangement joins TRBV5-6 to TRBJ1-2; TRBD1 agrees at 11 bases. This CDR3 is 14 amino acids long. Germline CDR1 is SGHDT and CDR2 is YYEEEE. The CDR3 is CASSRGQGVGGYPF. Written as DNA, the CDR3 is TGTGCCAGCAGCAGGGGACAGGGGGTCGGTGGCTACCCCTTC.

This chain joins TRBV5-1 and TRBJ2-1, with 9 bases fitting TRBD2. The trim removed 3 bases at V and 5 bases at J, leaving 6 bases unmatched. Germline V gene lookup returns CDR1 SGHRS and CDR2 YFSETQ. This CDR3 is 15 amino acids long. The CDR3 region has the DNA TGCGCCAGCAGCTATGGCGGGGGGGCCGACAATGAGCAGTTCTTC. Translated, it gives CASSYGGGADNEQFF.